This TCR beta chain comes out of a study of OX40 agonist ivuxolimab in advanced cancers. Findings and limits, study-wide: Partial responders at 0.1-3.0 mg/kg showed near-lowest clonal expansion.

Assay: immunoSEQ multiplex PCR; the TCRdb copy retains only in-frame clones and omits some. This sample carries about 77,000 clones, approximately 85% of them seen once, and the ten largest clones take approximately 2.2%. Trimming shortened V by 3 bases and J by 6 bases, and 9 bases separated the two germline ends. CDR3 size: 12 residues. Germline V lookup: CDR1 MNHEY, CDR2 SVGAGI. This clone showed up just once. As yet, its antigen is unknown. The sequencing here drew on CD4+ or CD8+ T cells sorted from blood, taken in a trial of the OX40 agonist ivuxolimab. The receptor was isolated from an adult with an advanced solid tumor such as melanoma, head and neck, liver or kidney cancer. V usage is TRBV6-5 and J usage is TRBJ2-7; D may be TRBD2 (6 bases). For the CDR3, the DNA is TGTGCCAGCAGTTATCGGGGAGGCGAGCAGTACTTC. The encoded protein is CASSYRGGEQYF.